This T cell receptor beta chain was recorded in a study of OX40 agonist ivuxolimab in advanced cancers. Study background: Hepatocellular carcinoma, melanoma, renal cell or head and neck cancer occurred in dose-escalation patients.

A remark on this clone: What it binds is unknown.

General observations from the study: Both blood CD4+ and CD8+ T cells showed clonal growth by week 6 at 0.1 to 3.0 mg/kg.

This table comes from immunoSEQ multiplex PCR, and its TCRdb copy is limited to in-frame clones, with some not included. The data show roughly 19,000 clones, with over 65% seen just once and approximately 51% held by the top ten. Sequenced here: CD4+ or CD8+ T cells sorted from blood, sampled in a trial of the OX40 agonist ivuxolimab. The TCR sequence derives from an adult with an advanced solid tumor such as melanoma, head and neck, liver or kidney cancer.

CDR3 in amino acids: CASSIQVNYGYTF. CDR3 in DNA: TGTGCCAGCAGTATTCAGGTCAACTATGGCTACACCTTC. V and J are TRBV6-5 and TRBJ1-2; D gene ambiguous. Germline CDR1 and CDR2: MNHEY and SVGAGI. V was shortened by 5 bases and J by 2 bases, with 9 bases between the two germline ends. This CDR3 has 13 residues.